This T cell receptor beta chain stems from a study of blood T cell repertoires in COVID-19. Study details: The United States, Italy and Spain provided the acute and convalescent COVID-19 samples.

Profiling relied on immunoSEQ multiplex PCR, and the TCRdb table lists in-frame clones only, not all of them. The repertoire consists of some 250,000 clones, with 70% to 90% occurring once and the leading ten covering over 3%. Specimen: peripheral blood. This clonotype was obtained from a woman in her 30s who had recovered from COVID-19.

The CDR3: CASSLALAGTDTQYF. The CDR3 DNA sequence: TGTGCCAGCAGCTTGGCGCTAGCGGGAACAGATACGCAGTATTTT. The gene calls are TRBV5-6 and TRBJ2-3; the match to TRBD2 covers 9 bases. The CDR3 length is 15 residues. Germline V gene data show CDR1 as SGHDT and CDR2 as YYEEEE. The V and J ends lost 0 bases and 3 bases, in that order; junction bases with no gene match: 2. The variable domain in full, completed from reference TRBV5-6 and TRBJ2-3, reads DAGVTQSPTHLIKTRGQQVTLRCSPKSGHDTVSWYQQALGQGPQFIFQYYEEEERQRGNFPDRFSGHQFPNYSSELNVNALLLGDSALYLCASSLALAGTDTQYFGPGTRLTVL.